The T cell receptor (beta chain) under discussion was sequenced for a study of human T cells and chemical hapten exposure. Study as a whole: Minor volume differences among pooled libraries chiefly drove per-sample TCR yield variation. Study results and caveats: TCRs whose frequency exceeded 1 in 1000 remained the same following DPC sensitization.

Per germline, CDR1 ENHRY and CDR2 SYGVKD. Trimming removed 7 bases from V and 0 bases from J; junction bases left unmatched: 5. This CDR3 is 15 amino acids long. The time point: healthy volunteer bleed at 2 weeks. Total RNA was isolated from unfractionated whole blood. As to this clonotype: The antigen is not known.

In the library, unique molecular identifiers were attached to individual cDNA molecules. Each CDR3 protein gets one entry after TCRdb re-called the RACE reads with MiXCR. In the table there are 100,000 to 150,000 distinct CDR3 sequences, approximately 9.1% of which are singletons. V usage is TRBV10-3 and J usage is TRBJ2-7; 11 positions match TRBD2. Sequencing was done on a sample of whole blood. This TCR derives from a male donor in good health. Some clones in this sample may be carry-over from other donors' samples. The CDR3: CAIKGTSGNSYEQYF. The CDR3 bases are TGTGCCATCAAAGGGACTAGCGGTAACTCCTACGAGCAGTACTTC.